The clone carrying this T cell receptor beta chain showed up just a few times. No antigen is known for it. These data come from a study of cytomegalovirus exposure and HLA in healthy donors. Study results and limitations: Researchers counted about 150 TCR beta chains as cytomegalovirus-associated.

This PCR relied on a set of 60 Vbeta primers and 13 Jbeta primers. Sequencing used immunoSEQ multiplex PCR; TCRdb keeps in-frame clones, though not all of them. The table shows about 140,000 clones, with about four fifths occurring only once. The CDR3 length is 16 residues. Per the germline V gene, CDR1 is LNHDA and CDR2 is SQIVND (reference sequence). The V segment lost 4 bases and the J segment 5 bases; nucleotides outside the gene matches: 12. The chain has TRBV19 and TRBJ2-3, with TRBD1 matching 7 bases. The TCR originated in a man between 18 and 35 years old in good health and CMV-seropositive. The sample consisted of PBMCs. Here the CDR3 reads CASSNPTGPGVDTQYF. The CDR3 bases are TGTGCCAGTAGTAACCCGACAGGGCCCGGAGTAGATACGCAGTATTTT.